Presented here are 3 T cell receptor beta chains from one specimen sequenced in a study of neoadjuvant anti-PD-1 for oral cavity cancer (dated by TCRdb to about 2021). The sample's time point label is to be understood as: before neoadjuvant nivolumab. The library relied on the immunoSEQ multiplex PCR assay. TCRdb provides this immuneACCESS table in a form limited to in-frame rearrangements. Some clones are lacking; in checked studies, under half of them reflect an unresolved V gene, and why the rest are absent is not known. Across this sample there are under 85,000 clones, with under 90% seen only once. The biggest ten clones account for 3.1% of the sample. Source: PBMCs, taken before nivolumab (anti-PD-1) treatment. The receptor source for this set is a person aged 35-80 years with oral cavity squamous cell carcinoma.

The count of this clone is one. The same CDR3 arises from other DNA sequences in this sample as well. The chain employs TRBV9 and TRBJ2-7; D unresolved. Germline V gives CDR1 SGDLS, CDR2 YYNGEE. The length of the CDR3 is 14 residues. The ends were cut back, 0 bases at V and 2 bases at J, with 9 bases in the middle. CDR3 residues: CASSVGSNTYEQYF. In nucleotides, the CDR3 is TGTGCCAGCAGCGTAGGGAGTAATACCTACGAGCAGTACTTC.

The chain links TRBV9 to TRBJ1-3; D not resolved. The CDR3 is made up of 17 amino acids. Trimming left V 4 bases short and J 0 bases short, with 17 bases between. Per germline, CDR1 SGDLS and CDR2 YYNGEE. The chain's CDR3 is CASSSWVGRSSGNTIYF. CDR3 nucleotide sequence: TGTGCCAGCAGCTCTTGGGTGGGCAGGTCCTCTGGAAACACCATATATTTT. The full variable domain, its missing parts supplied by reference TRBV9 and TRBJ1-3, is DSGVTQTPKHLITATGQRVTLRCSPRSGDLSVYWYQQSLDQGLQFLIQYYNGEERAKGNILERFSAQQFPDLHSELNLSSLELGDSALYFCASSSWVGRSSGNTIYFGEGSWLTVV.

V is TRBV11-2 and J is TRBJ1-1; D unresolved. Per germline, CDR1 SGHAT and CDR2 FQNNGV. The V and J ends lost 4 bases and 1 base respectively, with 13 bases between them. The CDR3 covers 15 residues. CDR3 in DNA: TGTGCCAGCAGCTCCCCCCCCGGGCAGAACACTGAAGCTTTCTTT. It codes for CASSSPPGQNTEAFF. Full variable domain (outside the CDR3, taken from reference TRBV11-2 and TRBJ1-1): EAGVAQSPRYKIIEKRQSVAFWCNPISGHATLYWYQQILGQGPKLLIQFQNNGVVDDSQLPKDRFSAERLKGVDSTLKIQPAKLEDSAVYLCASSSPPGQNTEAFFGQGTRLTVV.